The T cell receptor (beta chain) described here comes from a study of blood T cell repertoires in COVID-19. Method: immunoSEQ multiplex PCR; TCRdb's copy keeps in-frame clones and lacks some. The data hold more than 150,000 clones, with around 84% observed a single time. The CDR3 is made up of 12 amino acids. Germline values: CDR1 SEHNR, CDR2 FQNEAQ (reference sequence). Trimming stripped 4 bases from V and 7 bases from J, with 8 bases between. The chain couples TRBV7-9 to TRBJ2-1; D gene ambiguous. The TCR comes from a man younger than 40 with active or convalescent COVID-19. The source material was peripheral blood. CDR3 sequence: CASSSSSNEQFF. As DNA, the CDR3 is TGTGCCAGCAGCTCTTCTTCTAATGAGCAGTTCTTC. Drawing the rest from reference TRBV7-9 and TRBJ2-1, the complete variable domain is DTGVSQNPRHKITKRGQNVTFRCDPISEHNRLYWYRQTLGQGPEFLTYFQNEAQLEKSRLLSDRFSAERPKGSFSTLEIQRTEQGDSAMYLCASSSSSNEQFFGPGTRLTVL.